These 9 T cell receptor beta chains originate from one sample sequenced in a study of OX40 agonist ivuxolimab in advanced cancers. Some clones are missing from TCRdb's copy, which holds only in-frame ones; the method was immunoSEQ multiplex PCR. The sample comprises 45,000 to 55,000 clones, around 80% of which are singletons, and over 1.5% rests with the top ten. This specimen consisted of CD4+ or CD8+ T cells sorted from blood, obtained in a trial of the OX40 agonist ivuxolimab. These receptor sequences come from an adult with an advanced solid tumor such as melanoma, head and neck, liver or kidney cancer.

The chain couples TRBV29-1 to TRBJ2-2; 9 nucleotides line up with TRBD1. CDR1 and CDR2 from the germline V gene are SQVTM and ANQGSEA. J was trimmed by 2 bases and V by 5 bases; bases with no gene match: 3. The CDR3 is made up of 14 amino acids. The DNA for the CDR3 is TGCAGCGTTAACAGGGGGCCAAACACCGGGGAGCTGTTTTTT. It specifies CSVNRGPNTGELFF.

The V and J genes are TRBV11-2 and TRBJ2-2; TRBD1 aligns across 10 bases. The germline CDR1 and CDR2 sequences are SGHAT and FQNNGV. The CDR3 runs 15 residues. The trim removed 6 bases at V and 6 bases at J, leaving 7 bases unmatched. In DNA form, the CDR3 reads TGTGCCAGCAGATCCGGGACAGGGGAAGCCGGGGAGCTGTTTTTT. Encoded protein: CASRSGTGEAGELFF.

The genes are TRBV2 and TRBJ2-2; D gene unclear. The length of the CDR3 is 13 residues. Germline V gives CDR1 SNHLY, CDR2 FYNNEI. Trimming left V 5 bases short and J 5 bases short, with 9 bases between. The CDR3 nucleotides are TGTGCCAGCAGTAATCGGCTAACCGGGGAGCTGTTTTTT. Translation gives CASSNRLTGELFF.

The CDR3 region has the DNA TGTGCCAGCACCGACCTCGGAGGCCCCTTCGGTTATGAGCAGTTCTTC. This translates into CASTDLGGPFGYEQFF. The J gene is TRBJ2-1, the V gene TRBV11-2, with a weak D call TRBD2 (5 bases). Trimming took 7 bases from V and 8 from J, leaving 24 bases between them. The CDR3 spans 16 residues. Germline values: CDR1 SGHAT, CDR2 FQNNGV.

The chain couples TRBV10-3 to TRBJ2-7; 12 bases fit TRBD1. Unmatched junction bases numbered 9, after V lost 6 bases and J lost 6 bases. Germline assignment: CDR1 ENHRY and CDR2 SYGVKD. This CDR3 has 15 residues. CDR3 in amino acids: CAIREGQGAITEQYF. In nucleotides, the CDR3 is TGTGCCATCAGGGAGGGACAGGGGGCAATCACCGAGCAGTACTTC.

The CDR3 coding sequence is TGTGCCAGCGCGGGGGACGACCGGGGCTACACCTTC. Translation gives CASAGDDRGYTF. The J gene is TRBJ1-2, the V gene TRBV28; D might be TRBD1 (5 bases). Trimming removed 8 bases at V and 8 bases at J, with 15 bases between. Germline-derived CDR1 and CDR2 are MDHEN and SYDVKM. The CDR3 is 12 residues long.

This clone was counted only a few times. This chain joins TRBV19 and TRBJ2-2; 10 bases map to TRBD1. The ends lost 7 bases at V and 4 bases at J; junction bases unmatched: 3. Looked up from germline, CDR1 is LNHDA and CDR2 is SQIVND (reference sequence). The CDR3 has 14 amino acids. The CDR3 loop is CASMTGGRTGELFF. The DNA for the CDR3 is TGTGCCAGTATGACAGGGGGCCGCACCGGGGAGCTGTTTTTT.

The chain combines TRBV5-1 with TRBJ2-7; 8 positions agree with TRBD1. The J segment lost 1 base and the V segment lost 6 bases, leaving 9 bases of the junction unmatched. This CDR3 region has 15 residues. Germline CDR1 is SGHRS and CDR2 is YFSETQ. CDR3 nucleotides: TGCGCCAGCAACCCCACAGGGGGGAGGTCCTACGAGCAGTACTTC. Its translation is CASNPTGGRSYEQYF.

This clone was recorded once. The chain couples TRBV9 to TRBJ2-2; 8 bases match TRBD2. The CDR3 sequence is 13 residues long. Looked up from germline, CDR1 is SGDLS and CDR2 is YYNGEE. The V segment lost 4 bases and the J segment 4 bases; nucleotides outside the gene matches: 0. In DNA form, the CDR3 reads TGTGCCAGCAGCCGGGAGGGCACCGGGGAGCTGTTTTTT. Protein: CASSREGTGELFF.